The clone carrying this T cell receptor (beta chain) came up a few times. Sorted populations were all over 98% pure. This sample is part of a study of beta chain features in type 1 diabetes. Sequencing targeted expressed TCRB transcripts, as all isolated RNA had been reverse transcribed. Repertoires were generated with immunoSEQ multiplex PCR, while TCRdb's copy carries only in-frame clones and drops some. Among 150,000 to 180,000 clones listed, over 8.5% were seen once. This TCR was recovered from a man between 18 and 29 years old in good health. Sequenced input: central memory CD4+ T cells from blood.

The CDR3: CASSLNLSPLHF. The DNA for the CDR3 is TGTGCCAGCAGCTTAAACCTATCTCCCCTCCACTTT. The chain has TRBV7-3 and TRBJ1-6; unclear D gene. Trimming left V 1 base short and J 13 bases short, with 8 bases between. This CDR3 is built from 12 residues. Germline V lookup: CDR1 SGHTA, CDR2 FQGTGA.